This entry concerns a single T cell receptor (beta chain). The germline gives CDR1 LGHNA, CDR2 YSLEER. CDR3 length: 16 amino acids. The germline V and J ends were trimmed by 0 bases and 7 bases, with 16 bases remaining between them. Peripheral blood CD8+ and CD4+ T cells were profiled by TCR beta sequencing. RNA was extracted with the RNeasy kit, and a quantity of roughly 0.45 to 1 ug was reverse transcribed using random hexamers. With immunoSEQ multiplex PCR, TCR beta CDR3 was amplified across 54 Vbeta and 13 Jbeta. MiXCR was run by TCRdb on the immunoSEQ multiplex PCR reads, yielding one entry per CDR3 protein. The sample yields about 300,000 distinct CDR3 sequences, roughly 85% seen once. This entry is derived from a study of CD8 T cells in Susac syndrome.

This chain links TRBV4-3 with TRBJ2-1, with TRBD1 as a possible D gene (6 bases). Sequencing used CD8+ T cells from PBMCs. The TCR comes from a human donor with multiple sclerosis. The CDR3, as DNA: TGCGCCAGCAGCCAAGATGGATCGGCAGGGGTGAATGAGCAGTTCTTC. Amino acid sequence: CASSQDGSAGVNEQFF.